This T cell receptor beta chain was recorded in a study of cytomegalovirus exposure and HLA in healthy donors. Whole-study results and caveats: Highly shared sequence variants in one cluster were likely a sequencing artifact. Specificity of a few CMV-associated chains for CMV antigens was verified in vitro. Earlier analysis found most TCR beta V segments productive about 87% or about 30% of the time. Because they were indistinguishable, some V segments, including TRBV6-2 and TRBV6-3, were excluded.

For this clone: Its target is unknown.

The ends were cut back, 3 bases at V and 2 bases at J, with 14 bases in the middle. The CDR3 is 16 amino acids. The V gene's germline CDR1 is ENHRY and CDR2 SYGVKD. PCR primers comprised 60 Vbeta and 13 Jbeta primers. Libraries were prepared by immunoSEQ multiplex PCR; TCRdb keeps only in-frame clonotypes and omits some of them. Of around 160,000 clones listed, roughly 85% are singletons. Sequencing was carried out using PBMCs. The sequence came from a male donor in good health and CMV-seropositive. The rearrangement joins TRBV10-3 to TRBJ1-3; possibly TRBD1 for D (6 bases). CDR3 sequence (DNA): TGTGCCATCAGTGACCGGGGGGGGGCGGCTGGAAACACCATATATTTT. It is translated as CAISDRGGAAGNTIYF.